A single T cell receptor beta chain is shown here with its context. Looked up from germline, CDR1 is LGHDT and CDR2 is YNNKEL (reference sequence). CDR3 size: 16 residues. V gave up 0 bases and J gave up 2 bases, with 13 bases separating them. The sample comes from a study of T cell responses to AZD1222 COVID-19 vaccine. Libraries were prepared by immunoSEQ multiplex PCR; TCRdb keeps only in-frame clonotypes and omits some of them. The data hold about 68,000 clones, with 65% to 80% observed a single time. The rearrangement uses TRBV3-1 (or the pseudogene TRBV3-2) and TRBJ1-2, with D possibly being TRBD1 (5 bases). Material: peripheral blood, obtained on day 0 of AZD1222 vaccination. The sequence derives from an adult in good health. CDR3: CASSQDLAGLNYGYTF. The CDR3, as DNA: TGTGCCAGCAGCCAAGATTTAGCAGGGTTGAACTATGGCTACACCTTC.